Listed below are T cell receptor beta chains from one sample, sequenced in a study of cytomegalovirus exposure and HLA in healthy donors. Repertoires were generated with immunoSEQ multiplex PCR, while TCRdb's copy carries only in-frame clones and drops some. The table includes approximately 150,000 clones, 80% to 90% detected once. Sequences were obtained from PBMCs. The receptors were gathered from a woman in her 40s in good health and CMV-seropositive. Both conserved end residues are part of each CDR3. Each record gives: J gene, D gene, clone size, V gene, CDR3 protein, CDR3 DNA. D genes are given only for firm matches. Some rows mark clone size as missing; the rest say once, few, many or name a class of expanded clone.

>TRBJ1-3|TRBD1|NA|TRBV5-1
CASREGAGGNTIYF
TGCGCCAGCAGGGAGGGGGCAGGCGGAAACACCATATATTTT
>TRBJ2-7|NA|NA|TRBV2
CASSYSYEQYF
TGTGCCAGCAGTTACTCCTACGAGCAGTACTTC
>TRBJ2-5|TRBD1|few|TRBV5-1
CASSGGDRGGRETQYF
TGCGCCAGCAGCGGAGGGGACAGGGGAGGACGAGAGACCCAGTACTTC
>TRBJ1-3|NA|NA|TRBV5-1
CASSLAGGKGSGNTIYF
TGCGCCAGCAGCTTGGCGGGGGGGAAAGGCTCTGGAAACACCATATATTTT
>TRBJ2-5|NA|NA|TRBV4-2
CASSHAPGAGEETQYF
TGTGCCAGCAGCCATGCTCCCGGGGCAGGGGAAGAGACCCAGTACTTC
>TRBJ2-2|TRBD2|NA|TRBV7-6
CASSLVAGVGTGELFF
TGTGCCAGCAGCTTAGTAGCGGGAGTCGGGACCGGGGAGCTGTTTTTT
>TRBJ1-2|NA|once|TRBV7-9
CASSQVTGLANYGYTF
TGTGCCAGCAGCCAAGTTACAGGATTAGCTAACTATGGCTACACCTTC
>TRBJ2-2|NA|NA|TRBV9
CASSVGGRANTGELFF
TGTGCCAGCAGCGTAGGAGGCAGGGCCAACACCGGGGAGCTGTTTTTT
>TRBJ2-3|NA|NA|TRBV6-6
CASSYSVSGDEDTQYF
TGTGCCAGCAGTTACTCGGTGTCCGGGGATGAAGATACGCAGTATTTT
>TRBJ2-1|NA|NA|TRBV4-1
CASSQLTLALGNEQFF
TGCGCCAGCAGCCAACTAACCCTAGCTCTAGGAAATGAGCAGTTCTTC
>TRBJ1-2|TRBD1|NA|TRBV5-6
CASSLKGDRGLAGYTF
TGTGCCAGCAGCTTGAAGGGTGATAGGGGGCTTGCTGGCTACACCTTC
>TRBJ2-7|NA|once|TRBV28
CASSLVAYEQYF
TGTGCCAGCAGTTTAGTCGCCTACGAGCAGTACTTC
>TRBJ1-3|NA|few|TRBV28
CASSPDSLLSGNTIYF
TGTGCCAGCAGCCCGGACAGCCTCCTTTCTGGAAACACCATATATTTT
>TRBJ1-1|NA|NA|TRBV7-9
CASSHQGNTEAFF
TGTGCCAGCAGCCACCAGGGTAACACTGAAGCTTTCTTT
>TRBJ2-7|NA|few|TRBV27
CASSPNPLRADTTYEQYF
TGTGCCAGCAGTCCCAACCCCCTGCGGGCCGACACCACCTACGAGCAGTACTTC
>TRBJ2-3|TRBD2|few|TRBV4-3
CASSQDGTSRRADTQYF
TGCGCCAGCAGCCAAGACGGGACTAGCCGGAGGGCAGATACGCAGTATTTT
>TRBJ1-4|NA|NA|TRBV15
CATSRDLTVNEKLFF
TGTGCCACCAGCAGAGATCTGACAGTAAATGAAAAACTGTTTTTT
>TRBJ1-5|NA|NA|TRBV7-2
CASSLSGNPQPQHF
TGTGCCAGCAGCTTATCAGGGAACCCTCAGCCCCAGCATTTT
>TRBJ1-2|NA|NA|TRBV7-2
CASSFEATGPRGYTF
TGTGCCAGCAGCTTTGAGGCCACAGGCCCACGAGGCTACACCTTC
>TRBJ1-5|NA|few|TRBV9
CASSVAPGAGQPQHF
TGTGCCAGCAGCGTAGCTCCCGGTGCTGGTCAGCCCCAGCATTTT
>TRBJ2-7|TRBD2|once|TRBV7-8
CASSATTSGGIYEQYF
TGTGCCAGCAGCGCGACAACTAGCGGGGGGATCTACGAGCAGTACTTC
>TRBJ2-7|NA|NA|TRBV28
CASSPRVLRDEQYF
TGTGCCAGCAGTCCCCGGGTCCTAAGAGACGAGCAGTACTTC